This T cell receptor beta chain was retrieved from a study of blood T cell repertoires in COVID-19. Original analysis: Amplification of reference gene primers provided the estimated nucleated cell counts. Clones were read by immunoSEQ multiplex PCR, and TCRdb kept only the in-frame ones, dropping some. V, J and clone size reflect that table, while D and trimming were determined from the DNA. The sample records about 250,000 clones, 86% being singletons. This clone is a singleton in its sample. Deletions cut 0 bases from V and 8 bases from J, with 6 bases between. From germline, CDR1 is SGHAT and CDR2 FQNNGV. This CDR3 comprises 12 residues.

The source material was peripheral blood. This clonotype originated in a woman aged 55-75 years who had recovered from COVID-19. The chain employs TRBV11-2 and TRBJ2-3; tentative D call: TRBD2 (5 bases). CDR3 protein: CASSLDRGTQYF. The CDR3, as DNA: TGTGCCAGCAGCTTAGATCGGGGTACGCAGTATTTT.